Reported below is one T cell receptor (beta chain). Its specificity is unknown. A read error may produce the germline difference seen at one junction end. The sample belongs to a study of tumor-infiltrating lymphocytes in primary liver carcinoma. Study-wide context: Read depth, roughly 3.65 to 8 million productive TCRbeta reads, did not differ significantly between tissues. Study results and caveats: The study found tumor-adjacent and tumor-blood pairs overlapped less than tumor region pairs. Only around 8-25% of top clones occurred in all five tumor regions.

Without any cell sorting, about 19-32 mg of bulk tissue yielded co-extracted RNA and DNA. The CDR3 totals 15 residues. Germline V gene lookup returns CDR1 SEHNR and CDR2 FQNEAQ (reference sequence). Production of TCR beta cDNA used around 0.45 ug total RNA together with a constant-region primer. Three nested multiplex PCR rounds of slightly modified ARM-PCR generated TCR beta libraries. In the first two PCR rounds, TRBV1-TRBV30 forward primers were paired with a C-beta reverse primer, and each round lasted approximately 10 cycles. Each CDR3 protein is one row after TCRdb ran MiXCR on the multiplex PCR reads. The sample consists of roughly 120,000 distinct CDR3 sequences, 55% to 75% of them appearing once.

This clonotype was obtained from a woman aged 60-70 years with primary liver carcinoma and hepatitis B virus infection. The sample taken for sequencing was liver tumor tissue from sampling region 3. Sample subset: tumor region T3, left-lateral pole. This chain uses TRBV7-9 with TRBJ2-3; 10 positions match TRBD2. The CDR3 DNA reads as TGTGCCTGCAGCGTAGCGGGAGGTGTCACAGATACGCAGTATTTT. It codes for CACSVAGGVTDTQYF.